This entry concerns a single T cell receptor beta chain. This record comes from a study of beta chain features in type 1 diabetes. The sequenced template was cDNA made from the entire isolated RNA. The data were produced by immunoSEQ multiplex PCR, yet TCRdb's version contains in-frame clones alone and is incomplete. The table includes some 500,000 clones, around 10% detected once. The specimen sequenced was naive CD4+ T cells from blood. This clonotype was obtained from a woman aged 18-35 years in good health.

The CDR3 sequence: CASSGTRDTYTDTQYF. For the CDR3, the DNA is TGTGCCAGCAGCGGCACACGGGACACCTACACAGATACGCAGTATTTT. V is TRBV7-8 and J is TRBJ2-3; possibly TRBD1 for D (6 bases). This CDR3 is built from 16 residues. Per germline, CDR1 SGHVS and CDR2 FQNEAQ. Between the trimmed V and J ends, which lost 5 bases and 2 bases, there was a span of 17 bases. The variable domain in full, with the rest retrieved from reference TRBV7-8 and TRBJ2-3, is GAGVSQSPRYKVAKRGQDVALRCDPISGHVSLFWYQQALGQGPEFLTYFQNEAQLDKSGLPSDRFFAERPEGSVSTLKIQRTQQEDSAVYLCASSGTRDTYTDTQYFGPGTRLTVL.